The 2 T cell receptor beta chains reported below all come from one sample, sequenced in a study of technical replicates of blood from a handful of donors. Assay: immunoSEQ multiplex PCR; the TCRdb copy retains only in-frame clones and omits some. Of fewer than 75,000 clones listed, about 92% were seen once; the top ten hold roughly 0.25%. Sequenced material: T cells isolated from PBMCs. These receptors were taken from a human donor in good health.

This rearrangement joins TRBV10-3 to TRBJ2-1; 7 bases fit TRBD1. The CDR3 spans 15 residues. CDR1 is ENHRY, CDR2 SYGVKD, per germline. V dropped 0 bases and J dropped 5; count of bases not matched to a gene: 4. This CDR3 is CAISESPGQNNEQFF. The CDR3 bases are TGTGCCATCAGTGAGTCTCCGGGACAGAACAATGAGCAGTTCTTC.

The rearrangement uses TRBV5-5 and TRBJ1-2, with D possibly matching TRBD1 (6 bases). In germline, CDR1 is SGHKS, CDR2 YYEKEE (reference sequence). The V gene lost 2 bases and the J gene lost 3 bases, with 8 bases spanning the gap. The CDR3 sequence is 13 residues long. CDR3 sequence: CASSFPGDYGYTF. CDR3 coding DNA: TGTGCCAGCAGCTTTCCAGGGGACTATGGCTACACCTTC.